The 24 T cell receptor beta chains presented below share a single source sample, sequenced in a study of shared clonotypes between healthy human individuals. TCRdb's table, derived via immunoSEQ multiplex PCR, lists solely in-frame clones and lacks some. The data contain about 1.9 million clones, 93% of them singletons. Selected positively for CCR7 and CD45RO-negative, naive CD8 cells excluded terminally differentiated effector memory CD45RA+ cells. The specimen sequenced was naive CD8+ T cells from PBMCs. The origin of the receptors is a man between 18 and 29 years old in good health. Some clones in this sample may be carry-over from other donors' samples.

The V gene is TRBV28, the J gene TRBJ1-5; the D gene is possibly TRBD1 (6 bases). The V end was cut by 2 bases, the J end by 6 bases, with 23 bases between. This CDR3 is built from 18 residues. The germline V gene encodes CDR1 MDHEN and CDR2 SYDVKM. As DNA, the CDR3 is TGTGCCAGCAGTTTAAGACAGACAGGCCTAGGGAGAATTCAGCCCCAGCATTTT. Amino acid sequence: CASSLRQTGLGRIQPQHF.

The chain joins TRBV2 to TRBJ1-2; 9 bases are a match to TRBD1. Germline V gene lookup returns CDR1 SNHLY and CDR2 FYNNEI. This CDR3 comprises 16 residues. V shed 4 bases, J shed 5 bases, and the junction held 11 bases outside the gene matches. The CDR3 here is CASSADRGQGIYGYTF. As DNA, the CDR3 is TGTGCCAGCAGTGCGGATCGCGGACAGGGGATTTATGGCTACACCTTC.

The CDR3 nucleotides read TGTGCCAGCAGCGCGGGCAGTCTCCAAGAGACCCAGTACTTC. Translation gives CASSAGSLQETQYF. V is TRBV9 and J is TRBJ2-5; D not certain. Between the trimmed V and J ends, which lost 3 bases and 1 base, there was a span of 10 bases. Germline CDR1 reads SGDLS; CDR2 reads YYNGEE. The CDR3 contains 14 residues. The complete variable domain, with remaining parts taken from reference TRBV9 and TRBJ2-5, reads DSGVTQTPKHLITATGQRVTLRCSPRSGDLSVYWYQQSLDQGLQFLIQYYNGEERAKGNILERFSAQQFPDLHSELNLSSLELGDSALYFCASSAGSLQETQYFGPGTRLLVL.

This clone came up once. CDR3 loop: CASSLSPADTDTQYF. The CDR3 region has the DNA TGTGCCAGCAGTTTATCTCCTGCCGACACAGATACGCAGTATTTT. The chain combines TRBV28 with TRBJ2-3; D ambiguous. This CDR3 has 15 residues. From germline, CDR1 is MDHEN and CDR2 SYDVKM. V gave up 1 base and J gave up 2 bases, with 10 bases separating them.

As for this clone: Other nucleotide sequences from this sample produce the same CDR3. The chain combines TRBV7-8 with TRBJ2-3; no clear D. Germline V gene lookup returns CDR1 SGHVS and CDR2 FQNEAQ. Trimming took 0 bases from V and 4 from J, leaving 8 bases between them. There are 14 residues in the CDR3. The CDR3 nucleotides read TGTGCCAGCAGCTTAGCTGGGCCTGCAGATACGCAGTATTTT. It specifies CASSLAGPADTQYF. The variable domain in full, with the rest retrieved from reference TRBV7-8 and TRBJ2-3, is GAGVSQSPRYKVAKRGQDVALRCDPISGHVSLFWYQQALGQGPEFLTYFQNEAQLDKSGLPSDRFFAERPEGSVSTLKIQRTQQEDSAVYLCASSLAGPADTQYFGPGTRLTVL.

The chain recombines TRBV7-9 with TRBJ2-5; maybe TRBD1 (5 bases). V was trimmed by 5 bases and J by 3 bases, leaving 16 bases between them. CDR3 length: 15 residues. Looked up from germline, CDR1 is SEHNR and CDR2 is FQNEAQ (reference sequence). The CDR3 protein is CASSPPRTMEETQYF. The CDR3, as DNA: TGTGCCAGCAGCCCCCCCCGGACAATGGAAGAGACCCAGTACTTC.

The chain couples TRBV29-1 to TRBJ1-2; D might be TRBD1 (5 bases). The CDR3 covers 14 residues. Germline assignment: CDR1 SQVTM and CDR2 ANQGSEA. Trimming removed 6 bases from V and 6 bases from J, with 20 bases in between. The CDR3 bases are TGCAGCGTCGCCCAAGGTGGGGGAGGGAATGGCTACACCTTC. Translation gives CSVAQGGGGNGYTF.

The chain is built from TRBV13 and TRBJ1-2, with 7 bases aligning to TRBD1. V shed 0 bases and J 4 bases; nucleotides not matched to a gene: 5. The germline V gene encodes CDR1 PRHDT and CDR2 FYEKMQ (reference sequence). This CDR3 spans 15 amino acids. The CDR3 sequence is CASSLGRGTAYGYTF. In DNA form, the CDR3 reads TGTGCCAGCAGCTTAGGTAGGGGGACAGCCTATGGCTACACCTTC.

A single count supports this clone. The chain has TRBV28 and TRBJ2-5; weak D call: TRBD2 (6 bases). Germline V gene lookup returns CDR1 MDHEN and CDR2 SYDVKM. CDR3 length: 13 residues. Deletions cut 8 bases from V and 8 bases from J, with 18 bases between. The CDR3 nucleotides are TGTGCCAGCTACCTAGGAGCGGGCCGAACCCAGTACTTC. Translating gives CASYLGAGRTQYF.

The chain combines TRBV27 with TRBJ1-1; D possibly corresponds to TRBD1 (6 bases). Germline V gene data show CDR1 as MNHEY and CDR2 as SMNVEV (reference sequence). The CDR3 totals 18 residues. V lost 3 bases, J lost 8 bases, and 28 bases lay in between. The CDR3 DNA reads TGTGCCAGCAGTTTCATAACAGGGCCGAAGGGGGGAGGAATCGAAGCTTTCTTT. Residues: CASSFITGPKGGGIEAFF.

The DNA for the CDR3 is TGTGCCAGCGCACAAATCCCAGATACGCAGTATTTT. Its translation: CASAQIPDTQYF. This rearrangement joins TRBV5-8 to TRBJ2-3; no reliable D call. Germline loops: CDR1 SGHTS, CDR2 YDEGEE. The CDR3 covers 12 residues. Deletions cut 7 bases from V and 4 bases from J, with 10 bases between.

This clone was recorded only once. The same CDR3 also results from other DNA sequences found in this sample. This chain links TRBV12-5 with TRBJ1-2; TRBD1 is a possible D gene (5 bases). The CDR3 is made up of 12 amino acids. The V end lost 6 bases, the J end lost 8 bases, and 13 bases lay between the germline ends. Per the germline V gene, CDR1 is LGHNT and CDR2 is FRNRAP. The CDR3 spells CASGPAGDGYTF. The CDR3 nucleotides read TGTGCTAGTGGCCCAGCGGGGGACGGCTACACCTTC.

The chain has TRBV9 and TRBJ1-2; D not certain. The CDR3 is 13 residues long. Germline CDR1 SGDLS, CDR2 YYNGEE. V lost 4 bases to trimming and J lost 4 bases, with 11 bases between them. CDR3 DNA sequence: TGTGCCAGCAGCCCCAAGTACGGCTATGGCTACACCTTC. Its translation: CASSPKYGYGYTF.

V usage is TRBV28 and J usage is TRBJ2-7; D is uncertain. Per germline, CDR1 MDHEN and CDR2 SYDVKM. The CDR3 is made up of 15 amino acids. V lost 3 bases and J 3 bases, leaving 15 bases between the germline ends. CDR3 DNA sequence: TGTGCCAGCAGTTTTCGTCGGTCCTTACGCTACGAGCAGTACTTC. The encoded protein is CASSFRRSLRYEQYF.

This clone was observed once. The genes are TRBV7-2 and TRBJ1-5; D is unclear. Trimming removed 1 base from V and 6 bases from J, with 13 bases in between. The germline gives CDR1 SGHTA, CDR2 FQGNSA. The CDR3 extends over 15 amino acids. The CDR3 DNA reads as TGTGCCAGCAGCTTAGGAGGGTACGGGATTCAGCCCCAGCATTTT. Its translation is CASSLGGYGIQPQHF.

This rearrangement joins TRBV6-5 to TRBJ2-1; 11 nucleotides line up with TRBD2. Germline CDR1 is MNHEY and CDR2 is SVGAGI. This CDR3 has 14 amino acids. Losses at the gene ends were 6 bases for V and 5 bases for J; bases not matched to a gene: 3. CDR3 amino acids: CASRLAGVHNEQFF. The CDR3 coding sequence is TGTGCCAGCAGACTAGCGGGAGTTCACAATGAGCAGTTCTTC.

Of note for this clone: The sample carries other DNA sequences with the same CDR3. The chain carries TRBV27 and TRBJ2-7, with TRBD1 matching over 7 bases. V gave up 2 bases and J gave up 2 bases; unmatched junction bases: 3. This CDR3 has 14 amino acids. Germline-derived CDR1 and CDR2 are MNHEY and SMNVEV (reference sequence). The CDR3 DNA sequence: TGTGCCAGCAGTTTAGGCGACAGGGCCTACGAGCAGTACTTC. Protein product: CASSLGDRAYEQYF.

This clone has just one count. The DNA for the CDR3 is TGTGCCAGCAGCTTGGAACCCCAGGGGCCGGGCACTGAAGCTTTCTTT. As protein: CASSLEPQGPGTEAFF. This chain links TRBV5-4 with TRBJ1-1; D is perhaps TRBD1 (6 bases). From germline, CDR1 is SGHNT and CDR2 YYREEE (reference sequence). With 0 bases removed from V and 4 bases from J, the gap between germline ends came to 16 bases. The CDR3 has 16 residues. Full variable domain (missing parts from reference TRBV5-4 and TRBJ1-1): ETGVTQSPTHLIKTRGQQVTLRCSSQSGHNTVSWYQQALGQGPQFIFQYYREEENGRGNFPPRFSGLQFPNYSSELNVNALELDDSALYLCASSLEPQGPGTEAFFGQGTRLTVV.

The chain carries TRBV5-1 and TRBJ2-7; 10 bases match TRBD1. The junction had 6 bases not matched to a gene; V was cut back by 5 bases and J by 4 bases. The CDR3 is made up of 14 amino acids. Germline V gene sequence: CDR1 SGHRS, CDR2 YFSETQ. This CDR3 is CASRWGQGMYEQYF. The CDR3 bases are TGCGCCAGCAGGTGGGGACAGGGGATGTACGAGCAGTACTTC.

This sequence joins TRBV2 and TRBJ2-7; D is unclear. V lost 7 bases and J 3 bases, leaving 16 bases between the germline ends. This CDR3 contains 14 residues. The germline gives CDR1 SNHLY, CDR2 FYNNEI. CDR3 protein: CASTRSGNDYEQYF. The CDR3 coding sequence is TGTGCCAGCACCCGGAGTGGGAACGACTACGAGCAGTACTTC.

The gene calls are TRBV5-1 and TRBJ2-7; tentatively, D is TRBD1 (6 bases). Germline V CDR1 and CDR2: SGHRS, YFSETQ. This CDR3 is built from 16 residues. The ends were cut back, 4 bases at V and 3 bases at J, with 20 bases in the middle. CDR3 coding DNA: TGCGCCAGCAGCGAGCAGGGGCGGCCAGAGATCTACGAGCAGTACTTC. Encoded protein: CASSEQGRPEIYEQYF.

This clone has only a few counts. The CDR3 sequence: CASRPGHLNTEAFF. In DNA, the CDR3 is TGTGCCAGTAGACCGGGACACCTGAACACTGAAGCTTTCTTT. The rearrangement joins TRBV19 to TRBJ1-1; a possible D gene is TRBD1 (6 bases). The CDR3 runs to 14 residues. Germline V gives CDR1 LNHDA, CDR2 SQIVND (reference sequence). V gave up 6 bases and J gave up 0 bases, with 11 bases separating them. The full variable domain, with the rest looked up from reference TRBV19 and TRBJ1-1, is DGGITQSPKYLFRKEGQNVTLSCEQNLNHDAMYWYRQDPGQGLRLIYYSQIVNDFQKGDIAEGYSVSREKKESFPLTVTSAQKNPTAFYLCASRPGHLNTEAFFGQGTRLTVV.

V and J are TRBV11-2 and TRBJ2-7; 9 bases line up with TRBD2. Germline-derived CDR1 and CDR2 are SGHAT and FQNNGV. The CDR3 contains 15 residues. Trimming removed 5 bases from V and 2 bases from J; junction bases left unmatched: 7. The CDR3 DNA sequence: TGTGCCAGCAGCCCGGTAGCGGGAGAAACCTACGAGCAGTACTTC. Amino acid sequence: CASSPVAGETYEQYF.

CDR3 protein: CATSPDRANTGELFF. Here the CDR3 DNA reads TGTGCCACCAGCCCGGACAGAGCGAACACCGGGGAGCTGTTTTTT. This chain connects TRBV15 to TRBJ2-2, with a possible D match to TRBD1 (6 bases). This CDR3 contains 15 residues. With 5 bases removed from V and 0 bases from J, the gap between germline ends came to 10 bases. CDR1 is LNHNV and CDR2 is YYDKDF in the germline V gene (reference sequence).